This entry lists 23 T cell receptor beta chains sequenced from one sample in a study of shared T cell receptors in the human thymus. This table comes from immunoSEQ multiplex PCR, and its TCRdb copy is limited to in-frame clones, with some not included. The sample carries roughly 700,000 clones, approximately 87% recorded once. In addition, the sample was reused for a study of human thymus T cells.

Specimen: thymocytes. Every receptor here comes from a boy under two years old with a congenital heart defect.

This rearrangement joins TRBV28 to TRBJ2-7; 10 bases line up with TRBD2. V lost 6 bases, J lost 3 bases, and 8 bases stayed unmatched. CDR3 size: 15 residues. Germline lookup yields CDR1 MDHEN and CDR2 SYDVKM. In DNA, the CDR3 is TGTGCCAGCAGGACCCAGCGGGAGGGCCACTACGAGCAGTACTTC. The encoded protein is CASRTQREGHYEQYF.

The V and J genes are TRBV5-6 and TRBJ2-1; TRBD2 aligns across 12 bases. The CDR3 has 18 residues. Germline values: CDR1 SGHDT, CDR2 YYEEEE. V shed 1 base, J shed 7 bases, and the junction held 12 bases outside the gene matches. The CDR3 region has the DNA TGTGCCAGCAGCTTGCGATCCCCTAGCGGGAGGGAGTCTAATGAGCAGTTCTTC. This sequence encodes CASSLRSPSGRESNEQFF.

This clone has only a few counts. The chain recombines TRBV5-4 with TRBJ2-7, with 10 bases matching TRBD1. The V gene end was trimmed by 3 bases and the J gene end by 2 bases; junction bases not matched to a gene: 20. The CDR3 contains 20 residues. Germline CDR1 is SGHNT and CDR2 is YYREEE (reference sequence). The CDR3 region is CASSWRDRGFNSGVPYEQYF. The CDR3 DNA is TGTGCCAGCAGCTGGCGGGACAGGGGATTTAATAGCGGGGTGCCCTACGAGCAGTACTTC.

The chain recombines TRBV6-1 with TRBJ2-7; D ambiguous. From germline, CDR1 is MNHNS and CDR2 SASEGT. The V and J ends lost 2 bases and 0 bases respectively, with 8 bases between them. The CDR3 contains 14 residues. CDR3 DNA sequence: TGTGCCAGCAGTGAACTGAGAGGCTCCTACGAGCAGTACTTC. Protein product: CASSELRGSYEQYF.

This rearrangement joins TRBV27 to TRBJ1-2, with 7 bases that match TRBD1. The junction had 9 bases not matched to a gene; V was cut back by 4 bases and J by 7 bases. Germline V gene sequence: CDR1 MNHEY, CDR2 SMNVEV (reference sequence). The CDR3 loop spans 14 amino acids. The CDR3: CASSYLQGRSGYTF. The CDR3, as DNA: TGTGCCAGCAGTTATCTACAGGGGAGGAGTGGCTACACCTTC.

A few counts support this clone. V is TRBV19 and J is TRBJ2-1, with D perhaps TRBD2 (6 bases). This CDR3 region has 11 residues. Germline loops: CDR1 LNHDA, CDR2 SQIVND (reference sequence). Trimming pared 0 bases from V and 15 bases from J, leaving 9 bases between. CDR3 sequence: CASSIDGSVFF. In DNA, the CDR3 is TGTGCCAGTAGTATAGACGGGAGTGTGTTCTTC.

The chain joins TRBV27 to TRBJ2-5; TRBD2 aligns across 14 bases. J gave up 5 bases and V 10 bases, and 15 bases lay outside the gene matches. Germline assignment: CDR1 MNHEY and CDR2 SMNVEV (reference sequence). This CDR3 has 17 residues. The CDR3 reads CATTSGTSGSPGETQYF. The CDR3 DNA is TGTGCCACCACCTCCGGGACTAGCGGGAGTCCAGGCGAGACCCAGTACTTC.

This clone was seen only a few times. The V call is TRBV5-6, the J call TRBJ2-1; 8 positions agree with TRBD2. This CDR3 spans 16 amino acids. The trim removed 4 bases at V and 2 bases at J, leaving 8 bases unmatched. Germline assignment: CDR1 SGHDT and CDR2 YYEEEE. The CDR3 loop is CASSTSSGRPYNEQFF. Written as DNA, the CDR3 is TGTGCCAGCAGCACCTCTAGCGGGCGCCCCTACAATGAGCAGTTCTTC.

The rearrangement links TRBV29-1 to TRBJ2-5, with 9 bases matching TRBD2. The DNA matches TRBJ2-7 better at its end, which makes the J call doubtful. The germline gives CDR1 SQVTM, CDR2 ANQGSEA. The CDR3 runs to 15 residues. For the CDR3, the DNA is TGCAGCGTTGAAGATTGGATAGCGGGAGCCTACGAGCAGTACTTC. Encoded protein: CSVEDWIAGAYEQYF.

J is TRBJ2-5 and V is TRBV6-5; D uncertain. CDR1 is MNHEY and CDR2 is SVGAGI in the germline V gene. V shed 5 bases and J shed 7 bases, with 8 bases lying between them. This CDR3 spans 11 amino acids. This CDR3 reads CASSGNGTQYF. Here the CDR3 DNA reads TGTGCCAGCAGTGGTAACGGGACCCAGTACTTC.

The chain links TRBV27 to TRBJ2-7; possibly TRBD1 for D (5 bases). The V end lost 0 bases, the J end lost 7 bases, and 13 bases lay between the germline ends. This CDR3 is 14 amino acids long. The germline V gene encodes CDR1 MNHEY and CDR2 SMNVEV (reference sequence). DNA for the CDR3: TGTGCCAGCAGTTTATCGAAGGGGTCGTGGGAGCAGTACTTC. Translation gives CASSLSKGSWEQYF.

The V and J genes are TRBV10-1 and TRBJ2-7; 9 positions agree with TRBD1. J lost 13 bases, V lost 8 bases, and 12 bases had no gene match. In germline, CDR1 is WNHNN, CDR2 SYGVQD (reference sequence). The length of the CDR3 is 12 residues. Written as DNA, the CDR3 is TGCGCCAGCGGGACAGGGATCCCTCTCTCTTACTTC. Translated: CASGTGIPLSYF.

CDR3 loop: CASRDNYEQYF. The DNA for the CDR3 is TGTGCCAGCAGGGACAACTACGAGCAGTACTTC. The gene calls are TRBV2 and TRBJ2-7; possibly TRBD1 for D (5 bases). The CDR3 spans 11 residues. Trimming removed 6 bases from V and 3 bases from J, with 6 bases in between. CDR1 is SNHLY, CDR2 FYNNEI, per germline.

The chain is built from TRBV1 and TRBJ2-5; the table's TRBD1 call for D was not verified on the DNA. TRBV1 is an annotated pseudogene. The CDR3 is 16 residues long. The CDR3: CTSSCSGTGIEETQYF. DNA of the CDR3: TGCACCAGCAGCTGTTCCGGGACAGGGATAGAAGAGACCCAGTACTTC.

The chain uses TRBV9 and TRBJ2-5; the D is unclear. From germline, CDR1 is SGDLS and CDR2 YYNGEE. The CDR3 spans 17 residues. V was clipped by 0 bases and J by 4 bases, with 19 bases between them. The CDR3 DNA follows: TGTGCCAGCAGCGTAGGGTTAGCTCCACGGAGAGCAGAGACCCAGTACTTC. Encoded protein: CASSVGLAPRRAETQYF.

The chain links TRBV18 to TRBJ2-7, with a tentative D call TRBD2 (6 bases). Trimming took 0 bases from V and 7 from J, leaving 10 bases between them. Germline V gene sequence: CDR1 KGHSH, CDR2 LQKENI. CDR3 length equals 13 residues. CDR3 protein: CASSPPKGREQYF. CDR3 bases: TGTGCCAGCTCACCACCGAAGGGGAGGGAGCAGTACTTC.

This clone was counted once. V usage is TRBV2 and J usage is TRBJ2-3, with no clear D. V was pared by 8 bases and J by 4 bases, with 7 bases between. The CDR3 loop spans 11 amino acids. Germline V lookup: CDR1 SNHLY, CDR2 FYNNEI. The DNA of the CDR3 is TGTGCCAGCTCCCCGGCAGATACGCAGTATTTT. The encoded protein is CASSPADTQYF. The full variable domain, rest sourced from reference TRBV2 and TRBJ2-3, is EPEVTQTPSHQVTQMGQEVILRCVPISNHLYFYWYRQILGQKVEFLVSFYNNEISEKSEIFDDQFSVERPDGSNFTLKIRSTKLEDSAMYFCASSPADTQYFGPGTRLTVL.

The rearrangement joins TRBV15 to TRBJ2-6, with 11 bases lining up with TRBD2. V gave up 8 bases and J gave up 4 bases; unmatched junction bases: 7. CDR3 length: 16 residues. Germline loops: CDR1 LNHNV, CDR2 YYDKDF (reference sequence). The CDR3: CATRTSGSSGANVLTF. The CDR3 DNA is TGTGCCACCCGTACTAGCGGGAGCTCGGGGGCCAACGTCCTGACTTTC.

In nucleotides, the CDR3 is TGTGCCTGGAGGAACAAGGGGCGCTGGGTTTACCAAGCTTTCTTT. Amino acids: CAWRNKGRWVYQAFF. The chain links TRBV30 to TRBJ1-1; a weak D match, TRBD1 (5 bases). V was cut by 3 bases and J by 9 bases, with 23 bases left in between. The CDR3 covers 15 residues. Germline CDR1 reads GTSNPN; CDR2 reads SVGIG (reference sequence).

V gene TRBV21-1 combines with J gene TRBJ2-7; the D segment call TRBD1 is taken from the table without a DNA check. TRBV21-1 is a listed pseudogene. The CDR3 totals 14 residues. The CDR3 DNA is TGTGCCAGCAACCACCTAGACAGGGGTTCCGAGCAGTACTTC. Encoded protein: CASNHLDRGSEQYF.

The chain joins TRBV7-9 to TRBJ1-2; D may be TRBD1 (5 bases). The germline V gene encodes CDR1 SEHNR and CDR2 FQNEAQ (reference sequence). Trimming pared 5 bases from V and 1 base from J, leaving 11 bases between. The CDR3 contains 14 residues. CDR3: CASSGDRINYGYTF. Here the CDR3 DNA reads TGTGCCAGCAGCGGAGACAGAATTAACTATGGCTACACCTTC.

This clone was seen more than once but under ten times. This rearrangement joins TRBV29-1 to TRBJ2-7, with D perhaps matching TRBD2 (6 bases). Deletions cut 6 bases from V and 2 bases from J, with 14 bases between. This CDR3 has 13 residues. Germline CDR1 is SQVTM and CDR2 is ANQGSEA. Here the CDR3 reads CSVGTSRPYEQYF. DNA for the CDR3: TGCAGCGTCGGGACTTCTAGGCCCTACGAGCAGTACTTC.

This chain joins TRBV29-1 and TRBJ2-2; 7 positions agree with TRBD1. The V segment lost 5 bases and the J segment 4 bases; nucleotides outside the gene matches: 22. The CDR3 extends over 19 amino acids. In germline, CDR1 is SQVTM, CDR2 ANQGSEA. The CDR3 DNA reads TGCAGCGTTCCCGGCACGGGTTGGCCCGGGACAGCCTTCACCGGGGAGCTGTTTTTT. It translates to CSVPGTGWPGTAFTGELFF.